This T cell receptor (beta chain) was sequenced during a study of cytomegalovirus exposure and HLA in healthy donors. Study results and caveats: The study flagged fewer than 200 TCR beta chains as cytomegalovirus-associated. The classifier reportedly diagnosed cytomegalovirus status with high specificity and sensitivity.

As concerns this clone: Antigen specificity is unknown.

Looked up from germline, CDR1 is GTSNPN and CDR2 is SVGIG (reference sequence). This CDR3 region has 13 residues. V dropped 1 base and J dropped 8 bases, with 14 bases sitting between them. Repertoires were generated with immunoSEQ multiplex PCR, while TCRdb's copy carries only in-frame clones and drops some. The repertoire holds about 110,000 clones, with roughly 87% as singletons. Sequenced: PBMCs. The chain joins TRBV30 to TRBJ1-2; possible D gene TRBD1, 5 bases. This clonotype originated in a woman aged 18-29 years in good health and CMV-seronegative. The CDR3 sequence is CAWSDTGLVGYTF. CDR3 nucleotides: TGTGCCTGGAGTGATACAGGTCTGGTCGGCTACACCTTC.